This TCR beta chain was identified in a study of a mutant IDH1 vaccine in newly diagnosed glioma. Background on the study: Vaccination was launched 4-6 weeks after radiotherapy alone, or with temozolomide cycles. Antecedent treatment encompassed radiotherapy, temozolomide, or their combination; the majority received both. Study-level findings and limits: Changes in top peripheral clonotypes did not appear linked to pseudoprogression.

This clone came up a few times. As yet, its antigen is unknown. Sample time point: week 5, during vaccination. Vaccine doses each comprised 300 ug of mutant IDH1 20-mer peptide, with topical imiquimod. Diagnosis in the donors showed new WHO grade 3 or 4 astrocytomas that were IDH1-mutant and ATRX-lost. The CDR3 loop spans 11 amino acids. Germline lookup yields CDR1 GTSNPN and CDR2 SVGIG (reference sequence). Trimming took 5 bases from V and 7 from J; bases not matched to a gene: 4. Using immunoSEQ multiplex PCR, the repertoire was profiled, and TCRdb retains in-frame clones only, with some absent. Here the sample spans some 37,000 clones, 75% to 85% being singletons.

Here the sequenced sample was PBMCs, taken from a glioma patient whose treatment included an IDH1 peptide vaccine. The receptor's source is a man aged 40-55 years with glioma. The J gene is TRBJ1-2, the V gene TRBV30, with TRBD1 matching over 7 bases. CDR3 nucleotide sequence: TGTGCCTGGGGGGCAGGGGGTGGCTACACCTTC. This gives the protein CAWGAGGGYTF.